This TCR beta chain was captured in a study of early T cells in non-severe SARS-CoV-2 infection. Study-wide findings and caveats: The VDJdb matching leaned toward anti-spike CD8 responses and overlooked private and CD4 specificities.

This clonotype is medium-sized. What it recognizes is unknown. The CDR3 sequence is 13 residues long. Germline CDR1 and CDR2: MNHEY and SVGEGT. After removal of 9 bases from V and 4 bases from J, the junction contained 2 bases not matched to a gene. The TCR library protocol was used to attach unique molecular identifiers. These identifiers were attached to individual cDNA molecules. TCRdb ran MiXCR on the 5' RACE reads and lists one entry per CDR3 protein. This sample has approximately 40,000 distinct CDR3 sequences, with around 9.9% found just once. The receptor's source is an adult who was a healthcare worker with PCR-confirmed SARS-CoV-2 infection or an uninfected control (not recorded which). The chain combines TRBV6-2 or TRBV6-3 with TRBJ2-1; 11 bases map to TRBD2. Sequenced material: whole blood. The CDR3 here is CASLAGGYNEQFF. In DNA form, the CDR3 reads TGTGCCAGTTTAGCGGGGGGGTACAATGAGCAGTTCTTC.